The text below deals with one T cell receptor beta chain. Antigen specificity is unknown. Germline CDR1 and CDR2: SGHDN and FVKESK. The CDR3 runs to 14 residues. Trimming took 4 bases from V and 7 from J; bases not matched to a gene: 3. The record originates from a study of cytomegalovirus exposure and HLA in healthy donors. Background on the study: Earlier, 95 million to 140 million unique TCR beta sequences were recovered from around 200 million T cells by an analysis.

Study conclusions and caveats: As a later analysis showed, several of the most significant clusters appeared to be linked to common viral pathogens. Reported results showed that the classifier diagnosed cytomegalovirus status with high specificity and sensitivity. The study listed about 150 cytomegalovirus-associated TCR beta chains.

13 Jbeta primers and 60 Vbeta primers were used for the PCR. Clones were sequenced by immunoSEQ multiplex PCR, and TCRdb holds only the in-frame ones, with some missing. The top ten clones hold nearly 4% of a sample with 55,000 to 65,000 clones, about 80% of them seen once. This sequence was found in a woman aged 40 to 49 in good health and CMV-seronegative. The chain combines TRBV14 with TRBJ2-1, with 11 bases that match TRBD2. Sequenced: PBMCs. In DNA, the CDR3 is TGTGCCAGCAGCCGACTAGCGGGGTGGAATGAGCAGTTCTTC. It encodes CASSRLAGWNEQFF.